The 23 T cell receptor beta chains below were found in one sample sequenced in a study of T cells after yellow fever vaccination. TCRdb used MiXCR to reprocess the 5' RACE reads, holding one entry per CDR3 protein. The table has 45,000 to 60,000 distinct CDR3 sequences, 6.5% to 8.5% seen once. The sequenced sample was CD8+ T cells not binding an NS4B(214-222) dextramer, sorted from PBMCs, obtained around 45 days after the first yellow fever vaccination. The receptors here all came from a man aged 18 to 29 who received the YFV17D yellow fever vaccine.

This clonotype was counted a few times. The gene calls are TRBV2 and TRBJ2-7; either TRBD1 or TRBD2 may fit D (5 bases each). The length of the CDR3 is 15 residues. V was shortened by 7 bases and J by 1 base, with 17 bases between the two germline ends. Looked up from germline, CDR1 is SNHLY and CDR2 is FYNNEI. The CDR3 loop reads CASKAGSGKSYEQYF. CDR3 sequence (DNA): TGTGCCAGCAAGGCAGGGTCGGGAAAATCCTACGAGCAGTACTTC.

This clonotype was recorded many times. The rearrangement joins TRBV4-1 to TRBJ2-1; tentatively, D is TRBD2 (6 bases). Per the germline V gene, CDR1 is MGHRA and CDR2 is YSYEKL. CDR3 size: 13 residues. V dropped 5 bases and J dropped 7 bases, with 12 bases sitting between them. The CDR3 here is CASSVRDANEQFF. The CDR3 coding sequence is TGCGCCAGCAGCGTGCGGGACGCTAATGAGCAGTTCTTC.

The chain combines TRBV19 with TRBJ1-5, with D maybe TRBD1 (6 bases). The V end lost 6 bases, the J end lost 6 bases, and 12 bases lay between the germline ends. The CDR3 extends over 13 amino acids. Germline loops: CDR1 LNHDA, CDR2 SQIVND (reference sequence). The CDR3 nucleotides are TGTGCCAGTAGCAGGACAGAGTCTCAGCCCCAGCATTTT. Translated, it gives CASSRTESQPQHF.

This clonotype was observed at least ten times. V and J are TRBV27 and TRBJ1-1, with TRBD1 matching 9 bases. The trim removed 4 bases at V and 0 bases at J, leaving 0 bases unmatched. Germline-derived CDR1 and CDR2 are MNHEY and SMNVEV (reference sequence). The CDR3 is 14 residues long. The DNA for the CDR3 is TGTGCCAGCAGTTACAGGGGGCTGAACACTGAAGCTTTCTTT. Its translation is CASSYRGLNTEAFF.

The CDR3 region has the DNA TGTGCCAGCGGCGGGGGGGCGATCTATGGCTACACCTTC. Translating gives CASGGGAIYGYTF. This chain connects TRBV5-4 to TRBJ1-2, with a possible D match to TRBD1 (6 bases). Trimming removed 7 bases from V and 4 bases from J, with 14 bases in between. The CDR3 totals 13 residues. The germline V gene has CDR1 SGHNT and CDR2 YYREEE (reference sequence).

This clonotype came up a few times. This chain connects TRBV7-2 to TRBJ2-1; D gene ambiguous. CDR3 length: 15 amino acids. V lost 6 bases, J lost 0 bases, and 12 bases lay in between. CDR1 and CDR2 from the germline V gene are SGHTA and FQGNSA. The CDR3 loop is CASRITSSSYNEQFF. CDR3 coding DNA: TGTGCCAGCAGAATTACTTCAAGCTCCTACAATGAGCAGTTCTTC.

The table lists this clonotype with many counts. The chain employs TRBV12-3 or TRBV12-4 and TRBJ1-2, with D possibly matching TRBD1 (5 bases). The CDR3 runs 14 residues. V lost 3 bases and J lost 4, with 12 bases in between. The CDR3 here is CASSFRGGFYGYTF. The CDR3 DNA reads as TGTGCCAGCAGTTTCCGGGGCGGCTTCTATGGCTACACCTTC.

This clonotype has ten or more counts. The chain has TRBV29-1 and TRBJ2-1, with no clear D. The CDR3 has 11 residues. CDR1 SQVTM and CDR2 ANQGSEA come from the germline V gene. V was cut by 3 bases and J by 9 bases, with 9 bases left in between. The DNA of the CDR3 is TGCAGCGTTGACTCCCTCGGTGAGCAGTTCTTC. It encodes CSVDSLGEQFF.

The CDR3 region is CSALDRVANTEAFF. CDR3 coding DNA: TGCAGTGCCCTTGACAGGGTTGCGAACACTGAAGCTTTCTTT. The chain links TRBV20-1 to TRBJ1-1, with 7 nucleotides matching TRBD1. J was trimmed by 1 base and V by 6 bases; bases with no gene match: 8. Germline CDR1 and CDR2: DFQATT and SNEGSKA (reference sequence). The CDR3 length is 14 residues.

This clonotype came up many times. The chain has TRBV5-1 and TRBJ1-2; TRBD1 matches at 8 bases. This CDR3 spans 13 amino acids. Germline V lookup: CDR1 SGHRS, CDR2 YFSETQ. Unmatched junction bases numbered 3, after V lost 3 bases and J lost 5 bases. CDR3: CASSYGQGYGYTF. The CDR3 DNA sequence: TGCGCCAGCAGCTATGGACAGGGTTATGGCTACACCTTC.

Only a few counts were recorded for this clonotype. The DNA of the CDR3 is TGTGCCAGCAGTTACTCTCAGGGGAGGGAAAAACTGTTTTTT. This encodes CASSYSQGREKLFF. The chain is built from TRBV6-5 and TRBJ1-4, with a weak D call TRBD1 (6 bases). The germline gives CDR1 MNHEY, CDR2 SVGAGI. The ends were cut back, 0 bases at V and 8 bases at J, with 10 bases in the middle. This CDR3 has 14 residues.

This clonotype was seen a few times. V and J are TRBV6-5 and TRBJ1-1; D is unclear. The CDR3 spans 17 residues. V lost 0 bases to trimming and J lost 0 bases, with 14 bases between them. CDR1 is MNHEY, CDR2 SVGAGI, per germline. As DNA, the CDR3 is TGTGCCAGCAGTTACTCGTTCGGCACCTCGTTGAACACTGAAGCTTTCTTT. Translating it yields CASSYSFGTSLNTEAFF.

This clonotype has ten or more counts. J is TRBJ2-2 and V is TRBV4-3; D possibly corresponds to TRBD2 (5 bases). The CDR3 consists of 16 residues. Trimming stripped 1 base from V and 3 bases from J, with 12 bases between. Germline V gives CDR1 LGHNA, CDR2 YSLEER. CDR3 residues: CASSQVREWDTGELFF. The CDR3 coding sequence is TGCGCCAGCAGCCAAGTGAGGGAGTGGGACACCGGGGAGCTGTTTTTT.

Many counts were recorded for this clonotype. The J gene is TRBJ2-1, the V gene TRBV4-3; 9 bases fit TRBD1. Germline CDR1 LGHNA, CDR2 YSLEER. The V segment lost 3 bases and the J segment 7 bases; nucleotides outside the gene matches: 13. There are 17 residues in the CDR3. The CDR3 loop reads CASSQTEGTGFENEQFF. The CDR3 DNA reads as TGCGCCAGCAGCCAGACGGAGGGGACAGGGTTCGAAAATGAGCAGTTCTTC.

This clonotype was found a few times. V and J are TRBV7-8 and TRBJ1-4, with a weak D call TRBD1 (5 bases). CDR1 is SGHVS and CDR2 is FQNEAQ in the germline V gene. V gave up 5 bases and J gave up 3 bases, with 13 bases separating them. This CDR3 is 15 amino acids long. The CDR3 here is CASSIRDGPNEKLFF. The CDR3, as DNA: TGTGCCAGCAGCATCCGGGACGGCCCTAATGAAAAACTGTTTTTT. The full variable domain, rest sourced from reference TRBV7-8 and TRBJ1-4, is GAGVSQSPRYKVAKRGQDVALRCDPISGHVSLFWYQQALGQGPEFLTYFQNEAQLDKSGLPSDRFFAERPEGSVSTLKIQRTQQEDSAVYLCASSIRDGPNEKLFFGSGTQLSVL.

This clonotype was observed at least ten times. J is TRBJ1-1 and V is TRBV29-1; D gene ambiguous. Trimming took 5 bases from V and 5 from J, leaving 18 bases between them. CDR3 length equals 14 residues. Germline V gene sequence: CDR1 SQVTM, CDR2 ANQGSEA. The CDR3 reads CSVSWTTVGTEAFF. CDR3 in DNA: TGCAGCGTTTCCTGGACCACGGTGGGAACTGAAGCTTTCTTT.

This clonotype appeared many times. The rearrangement uses TRBV6-4 and TRBJ2-3, with TRBD2 identical over 8 bases. The CDR3 length is 15 residues. V lost 3 bases and J lost 4; bases outside the gene matches: 6. CDR1 and CDR2 from the germline V gene are MRHNA and SNTAGT. In nucleotides, the CDR3 is TGTGCCAGCAGTGAAGGAGCGGGGGCCGCAGATACGCAGTATTTT. It translates to CASSEGAGAADTQYF.

This chain uses TRBV7-9 with TRBJ2-7, with D possibly called TRBD1 or TRBD2 (5 bases each). This CDR3 is built from 14 residues. Germline-derived CDR1 and CDR2 are SEHNR and FQNEAQ (reference sequence). Trimming removed 3 bases at V and 2 bases at J, with 11 bases between. CDR3 in amino acids: CASSFGTVPYEQYV. DNA of the CDR3: TGTGCCAGCAGCTTCGGGACGGTGCCCTACGAGCAGTACGTC.

This clonotype was seen ten or more times. The gene calls are TRBV5-1 and TRBJ2-7; D is possibly TRBD1 (5 bases). Germline lookup yields CDR1 SGHRS and CDR2 YFSETQ. The V end lost 0 bases, the J end lost 2 bases, and 9 bases lay between the germline ends. CDR3 length: 14 residues. The CDR3 nucleotides read TGCGCCAGCAGCTTGGTCGACAGAGCCTACGAGCAGTACTTC. Its translation is CASSLVDRAYEQYF.

This clonotype has just a few counts. V gene TRBV5-1 combines with J gene TRBJ1-2; the D is unclear. Trimming took 4 bases from V and 4 from J, leaving 14 bases between them. The germline gives CDR1 SGHRS, CDR2 YFSETQ. This CDR3 spans 14 amino acids. The CDR3 DNA reads TGCGCCAGCAGCCCTAACGGGGTTGTCTATGGCTACACCTTC. It specifies CASSPNGVVYGYTF. Full variable domain (outside the CDR3, taken from reference TRBV5-1 and TRBJ1-2): KAGVTQTPRYLIKTRGQQVTLSCSPISGHRSVSWYQQTPGQGLQFLFEYFSETQRNKGNFPGRFSGRQFSNSRSEMNVSTLELGDSALYLCASSPNGVVYGYTFGSGTRLTVV.

A few counts support this clonotype. The chain is built from TRBV7-6 and TRBJ1-5; D call uncertain. The V end was cut by 1 base, the J end by 0 bases, with 10 bases between. This CDR3 has 16 amino acids. Germline V gene lookup returns CDR1 SGHVS and CDR2 FNYEAQ. The CDR3 region is CASSLGQINSNQPQHF. The CDR3, as DNA: TGTGCCAGCAGCTTAGGGCAGATAAATAGCAATCAGCCCCAGCATTTT. The whole variable domain, remainder taken from reference TRBV7-6 and TRBJ1-5, is GAGVSQSPRYKVTKRGQDVALRCDPISGHVSLYWYRQALGQGPEFLTYFNYEAQQDKSGLPNDRFSAERPEGSISTLTIQRTEQRDSAMYRCASSLGQINSNQPQHFGDGTRLSIL.

The chain combines TRBV7-8 with TRBJ1-6; no firm D call. This CDR3 is built from 16 residues. Trimming left V 2 bases short and J 0 bases short, with 8 bases between. Germline V gene lookup returns CDR1 SGHVS and CDR2 FQNEAQ. CDR3 residues: CASSLRPSSYNSPLHF. The CDR3 bases are TGTGCCAGCAGCTTACGGCCGAGCTCCTATAATTCACCCCTCCACTTT.

This clonotype was seen a handful of times. This sequence joins TRBV7-9 and TRBJ1-2; no clear D gene. Deletions cut 3 bases from V and 6 bases from J, with 5 bases between. The CDR3 consists of 11 residues. The V gene's germline CDR1 is SEHNR and CDR2 FQNEAQ (reference sequence). The CDR3 here is CASSFGNGYTF. For the CDR3, the DNA is TGTGCCAGCAGCTTCGGGAATGGCTACACCTTC.